The present T cell receptor beta chain was sequenced within a study of blood T cell repertoires in COVID-19. Study in general: Sites across the United States, Italy and Spain contributed samples from acute and convalescent COVID-19.

This clone came up a few times. The CDR3 sequence is 15 residues long. From germline, CDR1 is LNHNV and CDR2 YYDKDF (reference sequence). V lost 3 bases to trimming and J lost 5 bases, with 16 bases between them. Authors' processing steps: Researchers report that nucleated cell counts were estimated from reference gene primer amplification. Using immunoSEQ multiplex PCR, the repertoire was profiled, and TCRdb retains in-frame clones only, with some absent. The DNA was the basis for D and trimming; V, J and clone size are from that table. This sample has under 90,000 clones, with around 79% found just once.

The source material was peripheral blood. The V gene is TRBV15, the J gene TRBJ1-2; D is unresolved. This clonotype was sampled from a man in his fifties or sixties with active or convalescent COVID-19. CDR3: CATSREGSARYGYTF. The CDR3 coding sequence is TGTGCCACCAGCAGGGAGGGATCTGCCAGATATGGCTACACCTTC.